The rows below give T cell receptor beta chains drawn from one sample of a study of high-grade serous ovarian cancer treatment subgroups. TCRdb's copy holds only in-frame clones and misses some; the assay was immunoSEQ multiplex PCR. This table holds some 5,000 clones, about three quarters found once. The material sequenced was tumor tissue. These TCRs come from a human donor with high-grade serous ovarian cancer. The CDR3 runs from the conserved cysteine through the conserved F or W. Fields, in order: D gene, clone size, V gene, J gene, CDR3 protein, CDR3 DNA. The D gene is left open where the match is weak. Not every row has a clone size; where given, it reads once, few, many or a size class.

D gene: TRBD1
clone size: -
V gene: TRBV5-6
J gene: TRBJ1-3
CDR3 protein: CASSLNTGAGNTIYF
CDR3 DNA: TGTGCCAGCAGTTTAAACACAGGGGCTGGAAACACCATATATTTT

D gene: -
clone size: -
V gene: TRBV11-3
J gene: TRBJ1-1
CDR3 protein: CASSSDGNTEAFF
CDR3 DNA: TGTGCCAGCAGCTCTGACGGTAACACTGAAGCTTTCTTT

D gene: -
clone size: -
V gene: TRBV7-8
J gene: TRBJ1-6
CDR3 protein: CASSFSVGGQAGNSPLHF
CDR3 DNA: TGTGCCAGCAGTTTCTCGGTCGGGGGGCAGGCCGGTAATTCACCCCTCCACTTT

D gene: -
clone size: -
V gene: TRBV2
J gene: TRBJ2-5
CDR3 protein: CASSGYQETQYF
CDR3 DNA: TGTGCCAGCAGTGGGTACCAAGAGACCCAGTACTTC

D gene: TRBD1
clone size: -
V gene: TRBV7-9
J gene: TRBJ1-1
CDR3 protein: CASSRDRKGSHTEAFF
CDR3 DNA: TGTGCCAGCAGTCGGGACAGGAAGGGGTCACACACTGAAGCTTTCTTT

D gene: TRBD2
clone size: -
V gene: TRBV7-9
J gene: TRBJ2-3
CDR3 protein: CASSDGLAQSTDTQYF
CDR3 DNA: TGTGCCAGCAGCGACGGACTAGCGCAGAGCACAGATACGCAGTATTTT

D gene: TRBD2
clone size: -
V gene: TRBV6-6
J gene: TRBJ2-2
CDR3 protein: CASSAKAGRAGELFF
CDR3 DNA: TGTGCCAGCAGCGCGAAAGCGGGGCGGGCCGGGGAGCTGTTTTTT

D gene: -
clone size: few
V gene: TRBV7-2
J gene: TRBJ2-7
CDR3 protein: CASSLGRYEQYF
CDR3 DNA: TGTGCCAGCAGCCTCGGAAGGTACGAGCAGTACTTC

D gene: -
clone size: -
V gene: TRBV5-4
J gene: TRBJ2-7
CDR3 protein: CASSSGPSRDYEQYF
CDR3 DNA: TGTGCCAGCAGTTCGGGACCGTCCAGGGACTACGAGCAGTACTTC

D gene: -
clone size: once
V gene: TRBV6-5
J gene: TRBJ2-5
CDR3 protein: CASSFATALETQYF
CDR3 DNA: TGTGCCAGCAGTTTCGCAACAGCACTCGAGACCCAGTACTTC

D gene: -
clone size: -
V gene: TRBV25-1
J gene: TRBJ1-4
CDR3 protein: CASLPGTNEKLFF
CDR3 DNA: TGTGCCAGCCTCCCGGGAACTAATGAAAAACTGTTTTTT

D gene: -
clone size: once
V gene: TRBV7-7
J gene: TRBJ2-3
CDR3 protein: CASSWGDKPTDTQYF
CDR3 DNA: TGTGCCAGCAGCTGGGGGGACAAGCCCACAGATACGCAGTATTTT

D gene: TRBD2
clone size: -
V gene: TRBV7-3
J gene: TRBJ2-5
CDR3 protein: CASSPWAGGQETQYF
CDR3 DNA: TGTGCCAGCAGCCCATGGGCGGGGGGACAAGAGACCCAGTACTTC

D gene: -
clone size: -
V gene: TRBV6-5
J gene: TRBJ2-7
CDR3 protein: CASSYSGPYEQYF
CDR3 DNA: TGTGCCAGCAGTTACTCGGGGCCCTACGAGCAGTACTTC

D gene: -
clone size: -
V gene: TRBV19
J gene: TRBJ1-1
CDR3 protein: CASQSTEAFF
CDR3 DNA: TGTGCCAGTCAGTCGACTGAAGCTTTCTTT

D gene: TRBD2
clone size: -
V gene: TRBV27
J gene: TRBJ2-1
CDR3 protein: CASSYKRGGHEQFF
CDR3 DNA: TGTGCCAGCAGTTACAAGCGGGGGGGTCATGAGCAGTTCTTC

D gene: -
clone size: -
V gene: TRBV18
J gene: TRBJ1-2
CDR3 protein: CASPRDGDANYGYTF
CDR3 DNA: TGTGCCAGCCCCAGGGACGGGGACGCTAACTATGGCTACACCTTC

D gene: TRBD1
clone size: few
V gene: TRBV7-3
J gene: TRBJ1-6
CDR3 protein: CASSPGTVNSPLHF
CDR3 DNA: TGTGCCAGCAGCCCCGGGACAGTAAATTCACCCCTCCACTTT

D gene: -
clone size: few
V gene: TRBV7-9
J gene: TRBJ2-7
CDR3 protein: CASSLAGQGYEQYF
CDR3 DNA: TGTGCCAGCAGCTTAGCGGGGCAGGGTTACGAGCAGTACTTC

D gene: TRBD2
clone size: -
V gene: TRBV15
J gene: TRBJ2-2
CDR3 protein: CATSRRGGLAGDPDTGELFF
CDR3 DNA: TGTGCCACCAGCAGACGGGGAGGACTAGCGGGGGACCCGGACACCGGGGAGCTGTTTTTT

D gene: -
clone size: -
V gene: TRBV6-5
J gene: TRBJ1-5
CDR3 protein: CASSAGVQPQHF
CDR3 DNA: TGTGCCAGCTCGGCGGGCGTTCAGCCCCAGCATTTT

D gene: TRBD2
clone size: -
V gene: TRBV6-6
J gene: TRBJ2-7
CDR3 protein: CASSQREGYEQYF
CDR3 DNA: TGTGCCAGCAGTCAGCGGGAGGGGTACGAGCAGTACTTC

D gene: -
clone size: -
V gene: TRBV29-1
J gene: TRBJ1-1
CDR3 protein: CSVDKGSDTEAFF
CDR3 DNA: TGCAGCGTTGACAAGGGGTCCGACACTGAAGCTTTCTTT

D gene: -
clone size: few
V gene: TRBV29-1
J gene: TRBJ1-1
CDR3 protein: CSVEYTEAFF
CDR3 DNA: TGCAGCGTGGAGTACACTGAAGCTTTCTTT

D gene: -
clone size: -
V gene: TRBV5-3
J gene: TRBJ1-3
CDR3 protein: CARIGPNRYRISGNTIYF
CDR3 DNA: TGTGCCAGAATCGGCCCGAACAGATACAGGATCTCTGGAAACACCATATATTTT

D gene: -
clone size: -
V gene: TRBV2
J gene: TRBJ2-2
CDR3 protein: CASSVGRDTGELFF
CDR3 DNA: TGTGCCAGCAGTGTGGGGCGGGACACCGGGGAGCTGTTTTTT

D gene: TRBD1
clone size: -
V gene: TRBV7-9
J gene: TRBJ1-6
CDR3 protein: CASSLGTGFYNSPLHF
CDR3 DNA: TGTGCCAGCAGCTTAGGGACAGGGTTTTATAATTCACCCCTCCACTTT

D gene: -
clone size: -
V gene: TRBV5-1
J gene: TRBJ2-3
CDR3 protein: CASSPGEAVHTDTQYF
CDR3 DNA: TGCGCCAGCAGCCCGGGGGAGGCTGTCCACACAGATACGCAGTATTTT

D gene: TRBD1
clone size: -
V gene: TRBV7-2
J gene: TRBJ2-3
CDR3 protein: CASSFPGQPTNTQYF
CDR3 DNA: TGTGCCAGCAGTTTCCCGGGACAGCCGACGAATACGCAGTATTTT

D gene: -
clone size: -
V gene: TRBV7-9
J gene: TRBJ1-1
CDR3 protein: CASSSQDGENTEAFF
CDR3 DNA: TGTGCCAGCAGCTCCCAGGACGGAGAGAACACTGAAGCTTTCTTT

D gene: -
clone size: -
V gene: TRBV5-5
J gene: TRBJ1-1
CDR3 protein: CASSFQRTEAFF
CDR3 DNA: TGTGCCAGCAGCTTCCAGCGGACTGAAGCTTTCTTT

D gene: -
clone size: -
V gene: TRBV2
J gene: TRBJ2-3
CDR3 protein: CASRGIWSSGTDTQYF
CDR3 DNA: TGTGCCAGCAGAGGAATCTGGAGTAGCGGCACAGATACGCAGTATTTT

D gene: -
clone size: few
V gene: TRBV13
J gene: TRBJ2-7
CDR3 protein: CASSLRDSGQYF
CDR3 DNA: TGTGCCAGCAGCTTACGGGACTCCGGGCAGTACTTC

D gene: -
clone size: -
V gene: TRBV4-3
J gene: TRBJ1-5
CDR3 protein: CASSQERGKQPQHF
CDR3 DNA: TGCGCCAGCAGCCAAGAGAGGGGGAAGCAGCCCCAGCATTTT

D gene: -
clone size: -
V gene: TRBV7-8
J gene: TRBJ1-2
CDR3 protein: CASSLDVAGYGYTF
CDR3 DNA: TGTGCCAGCAGCTTAGATGTTGCAGGCTATGGCTACACCTTC